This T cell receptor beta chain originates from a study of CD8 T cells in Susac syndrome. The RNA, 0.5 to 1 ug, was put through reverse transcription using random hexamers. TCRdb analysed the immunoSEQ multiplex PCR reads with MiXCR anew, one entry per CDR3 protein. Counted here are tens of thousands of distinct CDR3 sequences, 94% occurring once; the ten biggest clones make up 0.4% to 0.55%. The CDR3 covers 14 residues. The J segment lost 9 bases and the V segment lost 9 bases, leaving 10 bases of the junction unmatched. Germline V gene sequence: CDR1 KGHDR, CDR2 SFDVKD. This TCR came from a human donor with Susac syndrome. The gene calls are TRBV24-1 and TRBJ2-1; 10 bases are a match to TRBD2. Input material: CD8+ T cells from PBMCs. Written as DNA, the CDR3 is TGTGCCACCGGTCGCAGCGGGGGGGGGCTTGAGCAGTTCTTC. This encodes CATGRSGGGLEQFF.